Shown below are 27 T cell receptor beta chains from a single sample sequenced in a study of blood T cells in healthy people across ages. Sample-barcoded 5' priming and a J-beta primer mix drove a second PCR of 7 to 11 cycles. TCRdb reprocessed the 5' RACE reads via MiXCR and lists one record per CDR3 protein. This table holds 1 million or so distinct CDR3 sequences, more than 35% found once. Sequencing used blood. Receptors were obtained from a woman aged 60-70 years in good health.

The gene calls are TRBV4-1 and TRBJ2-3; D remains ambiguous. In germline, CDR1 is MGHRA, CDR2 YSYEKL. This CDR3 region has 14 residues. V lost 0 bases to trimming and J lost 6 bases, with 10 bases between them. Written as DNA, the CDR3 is TGCGCCAGCAGCCAAGAGGCCCCGCGGGATACGCAGTATTTT. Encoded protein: CASSQEAPRDTQYF.

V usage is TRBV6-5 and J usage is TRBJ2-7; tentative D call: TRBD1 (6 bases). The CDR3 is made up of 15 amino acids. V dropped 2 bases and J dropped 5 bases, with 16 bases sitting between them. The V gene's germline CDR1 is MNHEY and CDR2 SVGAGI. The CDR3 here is CASSYLTGAGHEQYF. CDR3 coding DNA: TGTGCCAGCAGTTACCTGACAGGCGCCGGGCACGAGCAGTACTTC.

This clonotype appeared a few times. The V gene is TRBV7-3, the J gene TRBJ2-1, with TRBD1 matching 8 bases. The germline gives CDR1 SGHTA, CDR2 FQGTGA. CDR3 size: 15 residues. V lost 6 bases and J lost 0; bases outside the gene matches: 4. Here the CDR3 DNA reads TGTGCCAGCAGTTCACAGGGGGACTCCTACAATGAGCAGTTCTTC. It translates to CASSSQGDSYNEQFF.

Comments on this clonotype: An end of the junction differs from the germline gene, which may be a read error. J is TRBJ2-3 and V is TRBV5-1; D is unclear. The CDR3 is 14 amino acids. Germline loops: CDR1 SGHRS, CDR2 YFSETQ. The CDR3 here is CASSLESRTDTQYF. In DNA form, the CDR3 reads TGTGCCAGCAGCTTGGAGTCCCGCACAGATACGCAGTATTTT.

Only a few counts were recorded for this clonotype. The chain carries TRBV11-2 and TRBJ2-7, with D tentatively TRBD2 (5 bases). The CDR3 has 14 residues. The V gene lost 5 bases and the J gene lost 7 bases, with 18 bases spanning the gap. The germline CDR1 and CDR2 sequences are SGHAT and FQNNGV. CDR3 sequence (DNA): TGTGCCAGCAGCCCGGGGTCGCTGATTGGGGAGCAGTACTTC. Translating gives CASSPGSLIGEQYF.

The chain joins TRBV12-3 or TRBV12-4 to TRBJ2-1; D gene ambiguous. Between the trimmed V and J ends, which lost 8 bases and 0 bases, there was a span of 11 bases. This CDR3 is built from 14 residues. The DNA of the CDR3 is TGTGCCAGCGCCTGGGAAGTCTCCTACAATGAGCAGTTCTTC. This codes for CASAWEVSYNEQFF.

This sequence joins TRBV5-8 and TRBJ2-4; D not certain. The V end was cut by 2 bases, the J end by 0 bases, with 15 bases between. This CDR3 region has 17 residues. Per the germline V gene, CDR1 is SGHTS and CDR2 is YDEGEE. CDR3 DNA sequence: TGTGCCAGCAGCTTTCGGTCAGTCCCACTAGCCAAAAACATTCAGTACTTC. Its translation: CASSFRSVPLAKNIQYF.

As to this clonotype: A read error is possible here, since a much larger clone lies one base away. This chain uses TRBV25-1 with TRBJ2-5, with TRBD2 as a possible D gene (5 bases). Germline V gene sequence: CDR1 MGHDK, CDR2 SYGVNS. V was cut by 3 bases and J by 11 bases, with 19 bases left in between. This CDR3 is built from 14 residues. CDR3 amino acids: CASSEGSGHNEQYF. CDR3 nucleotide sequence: TGTGCCAGCAGTGAGGGGAGTGGGCACAATGAGCAGTACTTC.

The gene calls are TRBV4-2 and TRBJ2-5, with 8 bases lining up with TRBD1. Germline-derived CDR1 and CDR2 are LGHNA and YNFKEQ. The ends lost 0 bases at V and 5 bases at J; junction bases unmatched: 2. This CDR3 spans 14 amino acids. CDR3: CASSQDRGLETQYF. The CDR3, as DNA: TGTGCCAGCAGCCAAGACAGGGGGCTCGAGACCCAGTACTTC.

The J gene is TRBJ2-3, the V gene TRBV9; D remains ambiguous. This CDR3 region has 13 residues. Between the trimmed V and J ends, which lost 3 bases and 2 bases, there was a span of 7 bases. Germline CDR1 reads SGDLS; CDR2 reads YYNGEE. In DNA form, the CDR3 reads TGTGCCAGCAGCGAAAGGCCCACAGATACGCAGTATTTT. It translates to CASSERPTDTQYF.

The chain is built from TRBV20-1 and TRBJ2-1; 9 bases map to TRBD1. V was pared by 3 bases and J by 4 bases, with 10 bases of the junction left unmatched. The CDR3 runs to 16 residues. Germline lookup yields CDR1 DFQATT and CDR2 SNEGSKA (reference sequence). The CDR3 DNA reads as TGCAGTGCTAGCCCGCGTAGGGGACAGGGATACAATGAGCAGTTCTTC. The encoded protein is CSASPRRGQGYNEQFF.

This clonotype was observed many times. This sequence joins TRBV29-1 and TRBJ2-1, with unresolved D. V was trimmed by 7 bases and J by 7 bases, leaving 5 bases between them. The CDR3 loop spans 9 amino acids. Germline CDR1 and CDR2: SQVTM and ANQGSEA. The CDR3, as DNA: TGCAGCGAGGGTAATGAGCAGTTCTTC. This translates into CSEGNEQFF.

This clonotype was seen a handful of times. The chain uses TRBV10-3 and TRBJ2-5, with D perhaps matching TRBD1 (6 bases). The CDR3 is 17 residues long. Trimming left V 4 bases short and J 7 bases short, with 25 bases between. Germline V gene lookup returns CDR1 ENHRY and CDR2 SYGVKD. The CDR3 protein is CAISVKSAGRGQWTQYF. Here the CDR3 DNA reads TGTGCCATCAGTGTCAAGTCCGCGGGCAGGGGCCAATGGACCCAGTACTTC.

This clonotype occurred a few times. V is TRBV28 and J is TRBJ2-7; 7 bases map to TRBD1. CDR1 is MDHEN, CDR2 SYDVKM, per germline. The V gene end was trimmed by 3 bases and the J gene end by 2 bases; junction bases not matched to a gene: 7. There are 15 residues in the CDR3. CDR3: CASSFPGQAAYEQYF. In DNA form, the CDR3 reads TGTGCCAGCAGTTTCCCTGGACAGGCTGCCTACGAGCAGTACTTC. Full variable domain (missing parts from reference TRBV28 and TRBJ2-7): DVKVTQSSRYLVKRTGEKVFLECVQDMDHENMFWYRQDPGLGLRLIYFSYDVKMKEKGDIPEGYSVSREKKERFSLILESASTNQTSMYLCASSFPGQAAYEQYFGPGTRLTVT.

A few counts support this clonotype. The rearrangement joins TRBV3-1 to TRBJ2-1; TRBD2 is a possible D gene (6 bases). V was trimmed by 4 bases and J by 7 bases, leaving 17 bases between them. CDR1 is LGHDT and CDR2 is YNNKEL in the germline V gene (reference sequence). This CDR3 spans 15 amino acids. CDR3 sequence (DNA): TGTGCCAGCAGCCCTCTCGGAGGGTCGAGGAATGAGCAGTTCTTC. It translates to CASSPLGGSRNEQFF.

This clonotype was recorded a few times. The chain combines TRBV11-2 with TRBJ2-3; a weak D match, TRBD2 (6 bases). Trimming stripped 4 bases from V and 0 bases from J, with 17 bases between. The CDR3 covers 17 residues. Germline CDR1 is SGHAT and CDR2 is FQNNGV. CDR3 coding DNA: TGTGCCAGCAGCTCCCGGAGGGGAGCGGTTAGCACAGATACGCAGTATTTT. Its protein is CASSSRRGAVSTDTQYF.

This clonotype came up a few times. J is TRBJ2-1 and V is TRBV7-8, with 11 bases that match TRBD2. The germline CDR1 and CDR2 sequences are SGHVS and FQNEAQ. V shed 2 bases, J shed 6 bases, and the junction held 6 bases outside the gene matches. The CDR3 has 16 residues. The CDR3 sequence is CASSLLAGGGTNEQFF. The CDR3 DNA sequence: TGTGCCAGCAGCTTACTAGCGGGAGGAGGCACCAATGAGCAGTTCTTC. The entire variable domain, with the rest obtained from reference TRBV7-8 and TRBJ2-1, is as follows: GAGVSQSPRYKVAKRGQDVALRCDPISGHVSLFWYQQALGQGPEFLTYFQNEAQLDKSGLPSDRFFAERPEGSVSTLKIQRTQQEDSAVYLCASSLLAGGGTNEQFFGPGTRLTVL.

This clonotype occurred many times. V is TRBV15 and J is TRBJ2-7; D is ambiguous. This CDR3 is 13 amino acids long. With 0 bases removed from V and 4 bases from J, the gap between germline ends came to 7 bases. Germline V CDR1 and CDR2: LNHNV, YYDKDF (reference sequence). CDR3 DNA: TGTGCCACCAGCAGAGATAAGGGATACGAGCAGTACTTC. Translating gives CATSRDKGYEQYF.

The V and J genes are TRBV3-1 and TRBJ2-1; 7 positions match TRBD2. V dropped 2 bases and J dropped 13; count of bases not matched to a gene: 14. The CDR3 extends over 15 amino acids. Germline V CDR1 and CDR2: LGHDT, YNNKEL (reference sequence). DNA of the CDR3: TGTGCCAGCAGCCAACCCACTAGCGTCCAAGAGACCCAGTTCTTC. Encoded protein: CASSQPTSVQETQFF.

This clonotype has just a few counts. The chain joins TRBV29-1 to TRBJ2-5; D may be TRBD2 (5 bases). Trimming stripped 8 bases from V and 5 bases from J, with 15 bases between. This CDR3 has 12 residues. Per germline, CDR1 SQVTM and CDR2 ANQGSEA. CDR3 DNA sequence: TGCAGCCTAACGGGGAAGAGGGAGACCCAGTACTTC. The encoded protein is CSLTGKRETQYF.

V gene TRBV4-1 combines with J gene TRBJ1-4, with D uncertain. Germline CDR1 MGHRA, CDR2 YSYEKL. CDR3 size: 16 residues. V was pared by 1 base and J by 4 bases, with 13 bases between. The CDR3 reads CASSQGRRPGNEKLFF. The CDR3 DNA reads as TGCGCCAGCAGCCAAGGGAGGCGGCCGGGTAATGAAAAACTGTTTTTT.

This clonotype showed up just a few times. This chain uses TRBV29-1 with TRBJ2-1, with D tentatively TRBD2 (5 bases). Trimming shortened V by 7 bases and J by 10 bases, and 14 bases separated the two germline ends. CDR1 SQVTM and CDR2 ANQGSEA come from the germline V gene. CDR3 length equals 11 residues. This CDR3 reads CSARDGSEQFF. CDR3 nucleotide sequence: TGCAGCGCCCGGGATGGCAGCGAGCAGTTCTTC.

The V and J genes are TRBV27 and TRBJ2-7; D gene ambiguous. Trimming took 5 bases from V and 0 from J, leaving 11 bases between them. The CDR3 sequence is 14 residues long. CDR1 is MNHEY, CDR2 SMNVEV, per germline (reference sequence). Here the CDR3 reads CASSRIWGSYEQYF. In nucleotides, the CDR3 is TGTGCCAGCAGTCGAATCTGGGGCTCCTACGAGCAGTACTTC.

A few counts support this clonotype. CDR3 in DNA: TGTGCCAGCAGACAGGGGGCTTATAATTCACCCCTCCACTTT. This encodes CASRQGAYNSPLHF. V gene TRBV12-3 or TRBV12-4 combines with J gene TRBJ1-6, with 9 bases that match TRBD1. The CDR3 consists of 14 residues. Losses at the gene ends were 6 bases for V and 4 bases for J; bases not matched to a gene: 1.

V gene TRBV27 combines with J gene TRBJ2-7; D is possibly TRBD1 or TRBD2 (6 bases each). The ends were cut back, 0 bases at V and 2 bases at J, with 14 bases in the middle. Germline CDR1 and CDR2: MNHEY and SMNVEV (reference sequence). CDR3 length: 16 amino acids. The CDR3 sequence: CASSLSRGLIPYEQYF. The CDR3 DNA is TGTGCCAGCAGTTTATCCCGGGGGCTAATCCCCTACGAGCAGTACTTC.

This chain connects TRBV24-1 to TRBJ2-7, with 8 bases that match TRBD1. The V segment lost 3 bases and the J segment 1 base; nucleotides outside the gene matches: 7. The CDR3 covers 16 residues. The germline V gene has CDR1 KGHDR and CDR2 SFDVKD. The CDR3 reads CATSDRRTGSSYEQYF. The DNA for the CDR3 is TGTGCCACCAGTGATCGGCGGACAGGGTCGTCCTACGAGCAGTACTTC.

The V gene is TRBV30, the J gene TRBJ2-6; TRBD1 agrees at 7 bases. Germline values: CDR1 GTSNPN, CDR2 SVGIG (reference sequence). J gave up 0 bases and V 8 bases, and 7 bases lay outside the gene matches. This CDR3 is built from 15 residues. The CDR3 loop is CAISGTDSGANVLTF. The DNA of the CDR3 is TGTGCCATTTCCGGGACAGACTCTGGGGCCAACGTCCTGACTTTC.